The 21 T cell receptor beta chains given below trace back to one sample, sequenced in a study of CD8+CD57+ T cells in acquired aplastic anemia. Genomic DNA constituted the template upon which TCR beta VDJ and CDR3 profiling was performed. TCRdb reanalysed the reads using MiXCR and keeps one entry per CDR3 protein. The sample includes a few hundred thousand distinct CDR3 sequences, about half of them seen just once. For sequencing, patients were chosen who had shown expansion of CD8+CD57+ cells by flow cytometry. The sequencing sample was made of sorted CD4+, CD8+, or CD8+CD57+ T cells (not recorded which) from PBMCs. These receptors came from a human donor with aplastic anemia.

This chain links TRBV10-2 with TRBJ1-5; 7 bases map to TRBD1. With 2 bases clipped from V and 11 bases from J, the junction kept 3 bases outside the gene matches. This CDR3 region has 12 residues. The germline V gene encodes CDR1 WSHSY and CDR2 SAAADI. In DNA form, the CDR3 reads TGCGCCAGCAGTGAGACAGGGGACGCCCAGCATTTT. This translates into CASSETGDAQHF.

This clonotype was seen at least ten times. This rearrangement joins TRBV15 to TRBJ2-1, with D possibly matching TRBD1 (5 bases). Trimming stripped 0 bases from V and 0 bases from J, with 15 bases between. The CDR3 is 18 amino acids. CDR1 is LNHNV and CDR2 is YYDKDF in the germline V gene (reference sequence). The CDR3, as DNA: TGTGCCACCAGCAGAGATCGAAGGGGTAGGAGCTCCTACAATGAGCAGTTCTTC. Translated, it gives CATSRDRRGRSSYNEQFF. Together with reference TRBV15 and TRBJ2-1, the CDR3 gives the full variable domain: DAMVIQNPRYQVTQFGKPVTLSCSQTLNHNVMYWYQQKSSQAPKLLFHYYDKDFNNEADTPDNFQSRRPNTSFCFLDIRSPGLGDTAMYLCATSRDRRGRSSYNEQFFGPGTRLTVL.

On this clonotype: This could be a read error, since a much larger clone is one nucleotide away. The V and J genes are TRBV6-5 and TRBJ1-5; a possible D gene is TRBD1 (5 bases). This CDR3 is built from 14 residues. Germline assignment: CDR1 MNHEY and CDR2 SVGAGI. The CDR3 sequence: CAGRGDAGNQPQHF. Here the CDR3 DNA reads TGTGCCGGCAGAGGGGATGCGGGCAATCAGCCCCAGCATTTT.

The chain joins TRBV7-8 to TRBJ2-5; D is uncertain. The CDR3 loop spans 14 amino acids. The ends were cut back, 1 base at V and 9 bases at J, with 15 bases in the middle. Germline assignment: CDR1 SGHVS and CDR2 FQNEAQ. The CDR3 DNA reads as TGTGCCAGCAGCTTAGTAGGCTTCCAACAGCCCCAGTACTTC. Protein product: CASSLVGFQQPQYF.

The gene calls are TRBV18 and TRBJ1-5; D remains ambiguous. The CDR3 totals 13 residues. Per germline, CDR1 KGHSH and CDR2 LQKENI. Trimming took 3 bases from V and 1 from J, leaving 4 bases between them. The CDR3 protein is CASSPESNQPQHF. CDR3 DNA: TGTGCCAGCTCACCCGAGAGCAATCAGCCCCAGCATTTT.

This clonotype was counted ten times or more. The chain employs TRBV7-3 and TRBJ2-5, with D unclear. The CDR3 has 13 amino acids. The germline V gene encodes CDR1 SGHTA and CDR2 FQGTGA. Trimming took 0 bases from V and 5 from J, leaving 7 bases between them. The CDR3 loop reads CASSLTSAETQYF. The CDR3 nucleotides read TGTGCCAGCAGCTTAACTAGTGCGGAGACCCAGTACTTC.

At least ten counts were recorded for this clonotype. The chain employs TRBV19 and TRBJ2-1, with D possibly being TRBD2 (5 bases). V was shortened by 6 bases and J by 7 bases, with 13 bases between the two germline ends. The CDR3 runs to 13 residues. Germline assignment: CDR1 LNHDA and CDR2 SQIVND (reference sequence). CDR3 residues: CASRTGSVNEQFF. CDR3 in DNA: TGTGCCAGTAGAACGGGATCTGTTAATGAGCAGTTCTTC.

This clonotype occurred many times. The V and J genes are TRBV5-1 and TRBJ2-2, with D possibly matching TRBD2 (5 bases). This CDR3 comprises 15 residues. The V end lost 1 base, the J end lost 0 bases, and 7 bases lay between the germline ends. Germline assignment: CDR1 SGHRS and CDR2 YFSETQ. The CDR3 coding sequence is TGCGCCAGCAGCTTGATCGGGGCGAACACCGGGGAGCTGTTTTTT. The encoded protein is CASSLIGANTGELFF. The whole variable domain, remainder taken from reference TRBV5-1 and TRBJ2-2, is KAGVTQTPRYLIKTRGQQVTLSCSPISGHRSVSWYQQTPGQGLQFLFEYFSETQRNKGNFPGRFSGRQFSNSRSEMNVSTLELGDSALYLCASSLIGANTGELFFGEGSRLTVL.

This clonotype was picked up many times. The chain links TRBV5-1 to TRBJ1-1; D is undetermined. There are 16 residues in the CDR3. V was clipped by 3 bases and J by 0 bases, with 15 bases between them. Germline lookup yields CDR1 SGHRS and CDR2 YFSETQ. The DNA for the CDR3 is TGCGCCAGCAGCTCTCTGGGTGGAACAGTGAACACTGAAGCTTTCTTT. This gives the protein CASSSLGGTVNTEAFF.

J is TRBJ2-3 and V is TRBV6-5; the D gene could be TRBD1 or TRBD2 (6 bases each). Germline V gives CDR1 MNHEY, CDR2 SVGAGI. CDR3 length equals 17 residues. Trimming removed 6 bases from V and 3 bases from J, with 22 bases in between. CDR3 region: CASRVSKGGRATDTQYF. The CDR3 DNA reads TGTGCCAGCAGGGTCTCTAAGGGGGGCAGGGCTACAGATACGCAGTATTTT.

This clonotype has a count of ten or more. The chain joins TRBV11-3 to TRBJ1-6, with 9 bases matching TRBD1. The germline CDR1 and CDR2 sequences are SGHNT and YENEEA. The V segment lost 6 bases and the J segment 6 bases; nucleotides outside the gene matches: 18. This CDR3 region has 19 residues. As DNA, the CDR3 is TGTGCCAGCAGACCTACCACCGCGCGACAGGGGGATCGTAATTCACCCCTCCACTTT. It is translated as CASRPTTARQGDRNSPLHF.

This clonotype was seen repeatedly, ten times or more. This chain connects TRBV5-8 to TRBJ1-6; tentative D call: TRBD1 (5 bases). V lost 1 base, J lost 6 bases, and 20 bases lay in between. The germline V gene encodes CDR1 SGHTS and CDR2 YDEGEE. This CDR3 comprises 18 residues. In DNA form, the CDR3 reads TGTGCCAGCAGCTTGAATTGGGGAACAGGAGCACGTAATTCACCCCTCCACTTT. Protein sequence: CASSLNWGTGARNSPLHF. Full variable domain (outside the CDR3, taken from reference TRBV5-8 and TRBJ1-6): EAGVTQSPTHLIKTRGQQATLRCSPISGHTSVYWYQQALGLGLQFLLWYDEGEERNRGNFPPRFSGRQFPNYSSELNVNALELEDSALYLCASSLNWGTGARNSPLHFGNGTRLTVT.

V and J are TRBV7-6 and TRBJ1-5; D gene unclear. This CDR3 is built from 16 residues. In germline, CDR1 is SGHVS, CDR2 FNYEAQ. V was clipped by 2 bases and J by 2 bases, with 13 bases between them. CDR3 protein: CASSLRESWGNQPQHF. The CDR3, as DNA: TGTGCCAGCAGCTTAAGGGAATCGTGGGGCAATCAGCCCCAGCATTTT. Complete variable domain (other parts from reference TRBV7-6 and TRBJ1-5): GAGVSQSPRYKVTKRGQDVALRCDPISGHVSLYWYRQALGQGPEFLTYFNYEAQQDKSGLPNDRFSAERPEGSISTLTIQRTEQRDSAMYRCASSLRESWGNQPQHFGDGTRLSIL.

At least ten counts were recorded for this clonotype. This chain connects TRBV12-3 or TRBV12-4 to TRBJ2-3; D possibly corresponds to TRBD2 (6 bases). With 5 bases removed from V and 2 bases from J, the gap between germline ends came to 17 bases. The CDR3 is 16 residues long. CDR3 amino acids: CASSQWTNLNTDTQYF. The DNA for the CDR3 is TGTGCCAGCAGTCAATGGACTAACCTCAACACAGATACGCAGTATTTT.

This clonotype came up many times. This chain connects TRBV3-1 to TRBJ1-1; D call uncertain. The CDR3 spans 13 residues. Germline CDR1 LGHDT, CDR2 YNNKEL (reference sequence). Trimming pared 4 bases from V and 1 base from J, leaving 7 bases between. CDR3 nucleotides: TGTGCCAGCAGCCCCAACCCGAACACTGAAGCTTTCTTT. It specifies CASSPNPNTEAFF. Filled out from reference TRBV3-1 and TRBJ1-1, the complete variable domain reads DTAVSQTPKYLVTQMGNDKSIKCEQNLGHDTMYWYKQDSKKFLKIMFSYNNKELIINETVPNRFSPKSPDKAHLNLHINSLELGDSAVYFCASSPNPNTEAFFGQGTRLTVV.

This clonotype came up many times. The chain couples TRBV20-1 to TRBJ1-3, with TRBD1 matching 10 bases. The CDR3 contains 15 residues. The ends lost 6 bases at V and 4 bases at J; junction bases unmatched: 9. The germline V gene encodes CDR1 DFQATT and CDR2 SNEGSKA (reference sequence). In DNA form, the CDR3 reads TGCAGTGCCGAAAGACAGGGGGCGTTGGGAAACACCATATATTTT. This translates into CSAERQGALGNTIYF.

The table lists this clonotype with many counts. The chain carries TRBV6-2 or TRBV6-3 and TRBJ2-7; the match to TRBD1 covers 10 bases. The CDR3 length is 14 residues. Trimming took 6 bases from V and 5 from J; bases not matched to a gene: 7. Germline assignment: CDR1 MNHEY and CDR2 SVGEGT. The CDR3 region is CASSRDRGRNEQYF. CDR3 DNA sequence: TGTGCCAGCAGCCGGGACAGGGGACGGAACGAGCAGTACTTC.

This clonotype has at least ten counts. The chain recombines TRBV4-1 with TRBJ1-5; unclear D gene. The length of the CDR3 is 16 residues. Germline loops: CDR1 MGHRA, CDR2 YSYEKL. The V end lost 0 bases, the J end lost 3 bases, and 12 bases lay between the germline ends. CDR3 sequence reads: CASSQEWSADNQPQHF. CDR3 DNA: TGCGCCAGCAGCCAAGAATGGTCGGCGGACAATCAGCCCCAGCATTTT.

The rearrangement links TRBV15 to TRBJ2-6; D remains ambiguous. The CDR3 sequence is 14 residues long. V dropped 8 bases and J dropped 0 bases, with 8 bases sitting between them. Germline assignment: CDR1 LNHNV and CDR2 YYDKDF (reference sequence). The CDR3 spells CATRPYSGANVLTF. The CDR3 DNA reads as TGTGCCACCCGTCCCTACTCTGGGGCCAACGTCCTGACTTTC.

This rearrangement joins TRBV24-1 to TRBJ1-6; possible D gene TRBD1, 5 bases. CDR3 length: 17 residues. Trimming shortened V by 2 bases and J by 10 bases, and 20 bases separated the two germline ends. Germline values: CDR1 KGHDR, CDR2 SFDVKD. CDR3 nucleotides: TGTGCCACCAGTGATTGGTGGGCAGGGCTATGGGGATCACCCCTCCACTTT. Protein product: CATSDWWAGLWGSPLHF.

The chain is built from TRBV7-9 and TRBJ2-4; 8 positions match TRBD2. V dropped 4 bases and J dropped 4; count of bases not matched to a gene: 6. This CDR3 spans 15 amino acids. Germline V gene lookup returns CDR1 SEHNR and CDR2 FQNEAQ (reference sequence). As DNA, the CDR3 is TGTGCCAGCAGCTGGTCACTAGCGGAAAAAAACATTCAGTACTTC. It translates to CASSWSLAEKNIQYF. The full variable domain, rest sourced from reference TRBV7-9 and TRBJ2-4, is DTGVSQNPRHKITKRGQNVTFRCDPISEHNRLYWYRQTLGQGPEFLTYFQNEAQLEKSRLLSDRFSAERPKGSFSTLEIQRTEQGDSAMYLCASSWSLAEKNIQYFGAGTRLSVL.